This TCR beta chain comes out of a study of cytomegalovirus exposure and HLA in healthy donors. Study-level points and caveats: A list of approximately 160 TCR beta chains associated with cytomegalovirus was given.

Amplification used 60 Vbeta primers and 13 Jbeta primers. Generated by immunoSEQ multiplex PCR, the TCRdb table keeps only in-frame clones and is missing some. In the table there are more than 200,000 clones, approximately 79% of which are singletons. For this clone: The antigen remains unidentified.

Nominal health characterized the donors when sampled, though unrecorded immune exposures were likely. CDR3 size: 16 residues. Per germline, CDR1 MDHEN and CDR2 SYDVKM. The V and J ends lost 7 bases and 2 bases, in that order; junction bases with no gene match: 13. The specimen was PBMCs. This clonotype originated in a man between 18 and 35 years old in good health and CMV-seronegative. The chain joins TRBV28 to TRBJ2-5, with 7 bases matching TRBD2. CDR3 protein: CASIGSGPGWQETQYF. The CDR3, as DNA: TGTGCCAGCATCGGTAGCGGGCCGGGCTGGCAAGAGACCCAGTACTTC. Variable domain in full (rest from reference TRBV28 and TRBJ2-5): DVKVTQSSRYLVKRTGEKVFLECVQDMDHENMFWYRQDPGLGLRLIYFSYDVKMKEKGDIPEGYSVSREKKERFSLILESASTNQTSMYLCASIGSGPGWQETQYFGPGTRLLVL.